This T cell receptor beta chain originates from a study of shared clonotypes between healthy human individuals. General observations from the study: Among the subsets, naive ones generally showed larger estimated richness than memory ones. Non-shared clonotypes displayed generation probabilities falling below those of clonotypes present in all four donors. How much donors shared clonotypes was expected to be affected by sequencing depth.

Trimming removed 0 bases from V and 2 bases from J, with 9 bases in between. CDR1 is SGHRS, CDR2 YFSETQ, per germline. The CDR3 covers 14 residues. Naive CD8 cells were CD45RO-negative, positively selected for CCR7, excluding terminally differentiated effector memory CD45RA+ cells. Genomic DNA per cell subset filled all wells of several immunoSEQ plates. The method was immunoSEQ multiplex PCR; TCRdb's version includes in-frame clones alone and lacks a portion of them. The profile covers roughly 1,800,000 clones, with 85% to 95% appearing a single time and 1.2% taken by the ten largest. A note on this clone: The antigen remains undetermined. In the same sample, other DNA sequences code for this CDR3.

Input material: naive CD8+ T cells sorted from blood. The TCR originated in a man aged 18 to 30 in good health. The genes are TRBV5-1 and TRBJ2-7; D unclear. The CDR3 protein is CASSLAPGAYEQYF. In DNA form, the CDR3 reads TGCGCCAGCAGCTTGGCACCAGGAGCCTACGAGCAGTACTTC.